This T cell receptor beta chain was profiled in a study of regulatory T cells in long-lasting Graves disease (dated by TCRdb to the early 2020s). In terms of the full investigation: Persistent Graves' disease meant more than 5 years of antithyroid drug treatment with TSH receptor autoantibodies that stayed positive. Persistent Graves' disease patients were compared with newly diagnosed Graves' disease patients by peripheral blood TCR sequencing and RNA sequencing. The study was conducted in China and was registered as a clinical trial. A total of approximately 35 samples were covered by TCR sequencing, comprising around 13 persistent and about 20 newly diagnosed Graves' disease patients. On average, persistent Graves' disease patients in the clinical cohort had been on antithyroid drugs for around ten years. The research as a whole found: The small sample size was acknowledged by the authors as a limitation that may reduce accuracy. Patients with persistent disease shared more public clonotypes (fewer than 3,000) than newly diagnosed patients did (966). Lower TCR Shannon entropy and fewer highly expanded clones were observed in persistent Graves' disease patients than in newly diagnosed patients, which suggested clonal expansion. Preferential use of TRBV28, TRBJ1-2 and TRBJ2-5 was observed in persistent disease, whereas TRBV20-1 and TRBJ2-1 were favored in newly diagnosed disease. Sequencing and analysis were limited to the TCR beta chain. The study examined only peripheral blood because the primary lesion, thyroid tissue, could not be accessed.

The trim is 6 bases for V and 15 bases for J, with a gap of 18 bases between the germline ends. Looking up the germline V gene yields CDR1 SNHLY and CDR2 FYNNEI. The CDR3 covers 12 residues, taking in both the cysteine and the phenylalanine. Only CDR3 DNA remains: 36 bases, in frame from the first base. Library generation was performed with multiplex PCR. The data were produced on an Illumina HiSeq 4000. iRepertoire HTBI primers and Arm-PCR amplification of CDR3 regions were used to construct TCR beta libraries. Gel purification was performed on PCR products prior to sequencing. The paper's data handling went like this. Gene usage analysis of CDR3 amino acid clonotypes used the 60 to 75 TRBV and more than 13 TRBJ segments found across samples. Filtered high-quality paired reads were merged into contigs using COPE and FqMerger. BLAST was used to align contigs to the IMGT TRBV, TRBD and TRBJ reference genes, and CDR3 was defined following IMGT. Highly expanded clones were defined as clonotypes with a frequency above 0.1%. Shannon entropy was used to measure repertoire diversity, and the Gini coefficient was used to measure V-J evenness. Clonotypes shared by more than one individual were considered public. Clones were called with MiXCR by TCRdb after fastp trimmed the public reads at Q25, and only in-frame beta chains were retained. Here each entry gathers all rows of one CDR3 protein and keeps the most common genes and DNA. The V and J calls and clone size are TCRdb's, not the authors'. The sample table records about half a million distinct CDR3 sequences; less than 25% of these occur just once. The ten largest account for around 13% of the sample.

Details on this clonotype: Its target antigen remains unknown. No base quality values were provided; no much bigger clone lies one nucleotide off.

This sample's time point label indicates: persistent/refractory GD, antithyroid drugs over 5 years with positive TRAb. RNA was extracted from PBMCs in TRIzol for both TCR sequencing and RNA sequencing. The diagnosis of Graves' disease was made according to American Thyroid Association guidelines. Patients were recruited from an endocrinology department in Xi'an, China. Each patient gave roughly 8.4 milliliters of peripheral blood, collected in an EDTA anticoagulant tube. PBMCs were isolated by Ficoll Paque Plus density gradient separation without further T cell sorting. RNA quality was checked with an Agilent 2100 Bioanalyzer and agarose gel, and concentration with a NanoDrop 2000.

The chain is made from TRBV2 and TRBJ2-1; the D region possibly corresponds to TRBD2 (7 bases align). This material consisted of peripheral blood mononuclear cells (PBMCs), taken when the disease was refractory, from a patient treated with antithyroid drugs. This sequence originates from a female donor with Graves disease. The DNA is as follows: TGTGCCAGCAGAAGGGGGACTACCCGGCCGTTCTTC. This gives the protein CASRRGTTRPFF.